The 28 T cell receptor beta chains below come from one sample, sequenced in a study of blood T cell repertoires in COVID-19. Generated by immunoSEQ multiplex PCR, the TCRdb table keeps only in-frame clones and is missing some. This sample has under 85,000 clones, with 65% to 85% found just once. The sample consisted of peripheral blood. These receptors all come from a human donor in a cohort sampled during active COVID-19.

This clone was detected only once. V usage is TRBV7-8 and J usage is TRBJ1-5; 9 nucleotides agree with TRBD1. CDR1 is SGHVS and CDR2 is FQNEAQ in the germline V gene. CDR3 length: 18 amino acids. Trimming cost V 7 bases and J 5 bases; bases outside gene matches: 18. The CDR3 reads CASTQLGSVTGGHQPQHF. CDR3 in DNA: TGTGCCAGCACCCAACTCGGGTCCGTGACAGGGGGTCATCAGCCCCAGCATTTT.

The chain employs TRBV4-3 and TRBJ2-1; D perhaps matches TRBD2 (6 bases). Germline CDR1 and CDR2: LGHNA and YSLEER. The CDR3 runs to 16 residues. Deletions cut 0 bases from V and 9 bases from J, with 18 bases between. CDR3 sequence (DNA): TGCGCCAGCAGCCAAGATCGAACTAGCCGCGTTGGTGAGCAGTTCTTC. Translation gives CASSQDRTSRVGEQFF.

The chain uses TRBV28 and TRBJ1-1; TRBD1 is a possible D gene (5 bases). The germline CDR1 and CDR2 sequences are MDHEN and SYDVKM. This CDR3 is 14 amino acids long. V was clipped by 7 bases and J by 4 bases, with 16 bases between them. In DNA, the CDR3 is TGTGCCAGCATCCCCCGGGGAGGGGTCACTGAAGCTTTCTTT. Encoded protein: CASIPRGGVTEAFF.

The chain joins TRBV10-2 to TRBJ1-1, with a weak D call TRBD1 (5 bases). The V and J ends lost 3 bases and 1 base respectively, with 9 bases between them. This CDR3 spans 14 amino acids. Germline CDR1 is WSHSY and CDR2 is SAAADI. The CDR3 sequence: CASSEGVGNTEAFF. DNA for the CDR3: TGCGCCAGCAGTGAAGGGGTTGGGAACACTGAAGCTTTCTTT.

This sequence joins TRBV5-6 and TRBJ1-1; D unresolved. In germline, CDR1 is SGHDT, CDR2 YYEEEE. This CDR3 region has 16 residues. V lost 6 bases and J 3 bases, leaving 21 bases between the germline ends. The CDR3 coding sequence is TGTGCCAGCAACTTCAAAAAGACCCTAGTCGACACTGAAGCTTTCTTT. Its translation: CASNFKKTLVDTEAFF.

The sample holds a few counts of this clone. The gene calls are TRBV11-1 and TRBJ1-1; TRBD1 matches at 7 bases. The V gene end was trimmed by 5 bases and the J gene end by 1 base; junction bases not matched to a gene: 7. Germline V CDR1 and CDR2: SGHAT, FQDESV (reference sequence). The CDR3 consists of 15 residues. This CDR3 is CASSPRQGRNTEAFF. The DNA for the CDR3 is TGTGCCAGCAGCCCAAGACAGGGAAGGAACACTGAAGCTTTCTTT.

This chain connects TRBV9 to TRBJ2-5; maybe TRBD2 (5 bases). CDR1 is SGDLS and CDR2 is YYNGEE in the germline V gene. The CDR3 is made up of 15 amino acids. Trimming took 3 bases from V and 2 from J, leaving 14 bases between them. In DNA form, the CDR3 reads TGTGCCAGCAGCGCTGGCGGCGGGTTTCAAGAGACCCAGTACTTC. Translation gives CASSAGGGFQETQYF. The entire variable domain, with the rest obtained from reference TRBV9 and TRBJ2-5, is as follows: DSGVTQTPKHLITATGQRVTLRCSPRSGDLSVYWYQQSLDQGLQFLIQYYNGEERAKGNILERFSAQQFPDLHSELNLSSLELGDSALYFCASSAGGGFQETQYFGPGTRLLVL.

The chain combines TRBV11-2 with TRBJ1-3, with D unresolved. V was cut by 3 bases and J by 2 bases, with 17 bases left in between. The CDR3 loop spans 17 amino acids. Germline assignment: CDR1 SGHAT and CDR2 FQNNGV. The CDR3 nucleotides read TGTGCCAGCAGCTTCAGATCTTCCGGGGTAACTGGAAACACCATATATTTT. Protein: CASSFRSSGVTGNTIYF.

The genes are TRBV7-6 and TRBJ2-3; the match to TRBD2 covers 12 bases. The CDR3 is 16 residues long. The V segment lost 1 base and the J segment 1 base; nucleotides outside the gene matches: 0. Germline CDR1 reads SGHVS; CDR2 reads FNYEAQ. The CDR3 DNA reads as TGTGCCAGCAGCTTAGGACTAGCGGGGGGCACAGATACGCAGTATTTT. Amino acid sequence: CASSLGLAGGTDTQYF.

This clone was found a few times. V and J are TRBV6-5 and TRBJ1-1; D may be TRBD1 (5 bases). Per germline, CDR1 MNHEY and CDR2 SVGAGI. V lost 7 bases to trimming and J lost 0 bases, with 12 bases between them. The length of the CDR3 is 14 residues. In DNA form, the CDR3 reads TGTGCCAGCACAGGGTGGGCGATGAACACTGAAGCTTTCTTT. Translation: CASTGWAMNTEAFF.

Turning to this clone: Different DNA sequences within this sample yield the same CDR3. In DNA, the CDR3 is TGTGCCAGCAGCCGGCAGGTTAACTATGGCTACACCTTC. Translated, it gives CASSRQVNYGYTF. This chain links TRBV28 with TRBJ1-2; no firm D call. Between the trimmed V and J ends, which lost 6 bases and 1 base, there was a span of 9 bases. CDR1 and CDR2 (germline): MDHEN, SYDVKM. This CDR3 spans 13 amino acids.

The CDR3 bases are TGTGCCAGCGCGACAGTCTACGAGCAGTACTTC. This encodes CASATVYEQYF. The chain employs TRBV7-9 and TRBJ2-7; D might be TRBD1 (5 bases). Germline assignment: CDR1 SEHNR and CDR2 FQNEAQ (reference sequence). The length of the CDR3 is 11 residues. V was cut by 8 bases and J by 3 bases, with 8 bases left in between.

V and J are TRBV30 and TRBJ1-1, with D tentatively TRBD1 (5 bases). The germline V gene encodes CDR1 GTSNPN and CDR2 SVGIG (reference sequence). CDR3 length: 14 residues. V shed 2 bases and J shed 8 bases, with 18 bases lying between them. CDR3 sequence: CAWSPRVGLSEAFF. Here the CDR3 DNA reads TGTGCCTGGAGTCCACGTGTGGGGCTCAGCGAAGCTTTCTTT.

The chain's CDR3 is CASSSRGETQYF. DNA of the CDR3: TGTGCCAGCAGCTCCCGGGGTGAGACCCAGTACTTC. V usage is TRBV11-1 and J usage is TRBJ2-5, with a possible D match to TRBD2 (5 bases). The germline V gene encodes CDR1 SGHAT and CDR2 FQDESV (reference sequence). The V end lost 4 bases, the J end lost 5 bases, and 8 bases lay between the germline ends. There are 12 residues in the CDR3. Variable domain in full (rest from reference TRBV11-1 and TRBJ2-5): EAEVAQSPRYKITEKSQAVAFWCDPISGHATLYWYRQILGQGPELLVQFQDESVVDDSQLPKDRFSAERLKGVDSTLKIQPAELGDSAMYLCASSSRGETQYFGPGTRLLVL.

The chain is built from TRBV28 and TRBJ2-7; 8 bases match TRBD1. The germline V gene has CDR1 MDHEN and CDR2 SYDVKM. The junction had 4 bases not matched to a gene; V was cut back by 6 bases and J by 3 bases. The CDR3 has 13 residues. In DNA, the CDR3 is TGTGCCAGCAGCCAAGGACAGGGCTACGAGCAGTACTTC. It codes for CASSQGQGYEQYF.

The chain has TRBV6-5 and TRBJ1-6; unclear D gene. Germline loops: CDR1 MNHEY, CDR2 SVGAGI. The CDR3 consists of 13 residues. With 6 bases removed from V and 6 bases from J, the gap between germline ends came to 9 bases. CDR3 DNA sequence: TGTGCCAGCAGCCCGGGAGGTAATTCACCCCTCCACTTT. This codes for CASSPGGNSPLHF.

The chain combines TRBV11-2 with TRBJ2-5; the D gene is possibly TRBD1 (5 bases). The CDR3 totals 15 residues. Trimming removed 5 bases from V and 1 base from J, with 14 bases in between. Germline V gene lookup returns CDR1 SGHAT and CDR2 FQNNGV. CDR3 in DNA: TGTGCCAGCAGCCCGGACGGACAAGGCCAAGAGACCCAGTACTTC. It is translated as CASSPDGQGQETQYF.

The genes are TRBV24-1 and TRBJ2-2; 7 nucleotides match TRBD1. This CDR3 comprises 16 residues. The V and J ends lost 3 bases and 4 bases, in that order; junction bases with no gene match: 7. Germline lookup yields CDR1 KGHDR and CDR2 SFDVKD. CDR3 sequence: CATSDVGDSRTGELFF. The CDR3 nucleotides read TGTGCCACCAGTGATGTGGGGGACAGCCGCACCGGGGAGCTGTTTTTT.

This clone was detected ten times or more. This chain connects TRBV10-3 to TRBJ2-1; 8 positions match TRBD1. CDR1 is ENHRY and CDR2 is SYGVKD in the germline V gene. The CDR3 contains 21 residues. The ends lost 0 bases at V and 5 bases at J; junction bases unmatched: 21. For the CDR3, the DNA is TGTGCCATCAGTGAGTCGCGGCTGGAGACAGGGGTATCCTTAGAGGACAATGAGCAGTTCTTC. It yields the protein CAISESRLETGVSLEDNEQFF.

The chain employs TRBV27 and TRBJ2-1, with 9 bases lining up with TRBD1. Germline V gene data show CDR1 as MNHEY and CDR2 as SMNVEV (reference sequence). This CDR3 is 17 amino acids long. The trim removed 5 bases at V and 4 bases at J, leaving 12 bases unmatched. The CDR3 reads CASSMDHPGQGYNEQFF. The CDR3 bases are TGTGCCAGCAGTATGGATCACCCGGGACAGGGATACAATGAGCAGTTCTTC.

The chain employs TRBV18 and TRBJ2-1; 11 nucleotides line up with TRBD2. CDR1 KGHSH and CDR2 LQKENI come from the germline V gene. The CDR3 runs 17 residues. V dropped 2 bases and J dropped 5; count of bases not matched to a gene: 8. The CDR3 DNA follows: TGTGCCAGCTCACCAAGATCGTTGACTAGCGGGGACAATGAGCAGTTCTTC. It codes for CASSPRSLTSGDNEQFF.

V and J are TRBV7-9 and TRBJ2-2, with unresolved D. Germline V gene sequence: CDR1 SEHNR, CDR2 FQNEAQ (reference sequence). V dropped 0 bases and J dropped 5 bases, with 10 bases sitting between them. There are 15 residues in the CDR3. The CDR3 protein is CASSLAPGGTGELFF. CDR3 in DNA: TGTGCCAGCAGCTTAGCGCCGGGTGGAACCGGGGAGCTGTTTTTT.

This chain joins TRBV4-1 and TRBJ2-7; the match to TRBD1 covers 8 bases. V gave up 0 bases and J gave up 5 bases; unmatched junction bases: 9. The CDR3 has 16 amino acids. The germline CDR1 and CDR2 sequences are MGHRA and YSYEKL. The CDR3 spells CASSQEWRRQGNEQYF. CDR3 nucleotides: TGCGCCAGCAGCCAAGAATGGAGGAGACAGGGGAACGAGCAGTACTTC.

For the CDR3, the DNA is TGTGCCAGCAGCCAACAGGGGTTCTTACAGGGGGCGCGAGCCCTCCACTTT. It yields the protein CASSQQGFLQGARALHF. The chain recombines TRBV7-8 with TRBJ1-6; 9 bases match TRBD1. The germline V gene has CDR1 SGHVS and CDR2 FQNEAQ. The CDR3 is 17 residues long. V was pared by 5 bases and J by 14 bases, with 19 bases of the junction left unmatched.

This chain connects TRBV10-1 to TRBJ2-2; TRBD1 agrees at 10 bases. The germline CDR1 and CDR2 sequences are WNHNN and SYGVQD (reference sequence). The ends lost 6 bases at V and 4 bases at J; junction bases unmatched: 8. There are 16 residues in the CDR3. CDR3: CASSPGTGASTGELFF. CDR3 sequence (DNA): TGCGCCAGCAGCCCCGGGACAGGGGCGAGCACCGGGGAGCTGTTTTTT.

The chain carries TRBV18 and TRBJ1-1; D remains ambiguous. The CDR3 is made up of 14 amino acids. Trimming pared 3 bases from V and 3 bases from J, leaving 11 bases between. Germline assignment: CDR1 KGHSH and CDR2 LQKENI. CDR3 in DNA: TGTGCCAGCTCACCGCCGGGTTTTTACACTGAAGCTTTCTTT. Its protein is CASSPPGFYTEAFF.

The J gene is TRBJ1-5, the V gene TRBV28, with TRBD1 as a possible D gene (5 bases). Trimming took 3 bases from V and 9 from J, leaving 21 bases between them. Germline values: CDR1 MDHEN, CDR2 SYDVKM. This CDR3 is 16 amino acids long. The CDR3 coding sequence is TGTGCCAGCAGTTTTAGGTATTCAGGGATGTTAGGGCCCCAGCATTTT. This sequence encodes CASSFRYSGMLGPQHF. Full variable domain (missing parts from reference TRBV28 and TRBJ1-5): DVKVTQSSRYLVKRTGEKVFLECVQDMDHENMFWYRQDPGLGLRLIYFSYDVKMKEKGDIPEGYSVSREKKERFSLILESASTNQTSMYLCASSFRYSGMLGPQHFGDGTRLSIL.

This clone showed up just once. Written as DNA, the CDR3 is TGTGCCAGTAGTTCCTATGACAGCCGCAATCAGCCCCAGCATTTT. Amino acid sequence: CASSSYDSRNQPQHF. V is TRBV19 and J is TRBJ1-5; possible D gene TRBD1, 5 bases. Germline lookup yields CDR1 LNHDA and CDR2 SQIVND (reference sequence). V lost 5 bases and J lost 2, with 13 bases in between. The CDR3 spans 15 residues.